The T cell receptor (beta chain) described here comes from a study of cytomegalovirus exposure and HLA in healthy donors. Points from the study as a whole: Immune exposure was documented only through CMV serostatus. TCR beta V- and J-gene trimming was later associated with a missense DCLRE1C variant.

As to this clone: Its antigen is currently unknown.

PCR primers comprised 60 Vbeta and 13 Jbeta primers. Sequenced by immunoSEQ multiplex PCR; TCRdb stores in-frame clones only, minus some. The profile covers about 180,000 clones, with less than 90% appearing a single time and about 1.4% taken by the ten largest. CDR1 and CDR2 (germline): SGHDT, YYEEEE. This CDR3 has 15 residues. V lost 0 bases to trimming and J lost 7 bases, with 11 bases between them. The source of this sequence is a girl aged 10-17 years in good health and CMV-seropositive. The J gene is TRBJ1-6, the V gene TRBV5-6, with D possibly TRBD1 on 5 matching bases. The sample comprised PBMCs. Written as DNA, the CDR3 is TGTGCCAGCAGCTTGGTGGGACTTCAGAATTCACCCCTCCACTTT. Translated, it gives CASSLVGLQNSPLHF.